The clone carrying this T cell receptor (beta chain) was picked up one time. Its antigen is undetermined. This record comes from a study of cytomegalovirus exposure and HLA in healthy donors. General observations from the study: Immune exposure data for these donors was limited to CMV serostatus. Accurate prediction of most subjects' HLA-A and HLA-B alleles from TCR beta sequences was reported. Near-uniform donor sequencing depth was presumed by presence/absence analyses. HLA alleles showed associations with 16,951 TCR beta sequences in a later analysis, at a 0.05 false discovery rate.

The CDR3 loop spans 15 amino acids. The V and J ends lost 5 bases and 4 bases, in that order; junction bases with no gene match: 10. Germline CDR1 is MNHEY and CDR2 is SVGAGI. This PCR relied on a set of 60 Vbeta primers and 13 Jbeta primers. Profiled with immunoSEQ multiplex PCR; TCRdb holds only in-frame clones, not every one. The sample records 150,000 or so clones, roughly 73% being singletons. The rearrangement joins TRBV6-5 to TRBJ1-1; TRBD1 matches at 7 bases. The TCR sequence derives from a woman aged 18-29 years in good health and CMV-seronegative. Sequenced material: PBMCs. The CDR3 spells CASSHYRPGGTEAFF. The CDR3 region has the DNA TGTGCCAGCAGTCACTATCGTCCAGGGGGCACTGAAGCTTTCTTT.